The entry that follows covers one T cell receptor (beta chain) sequence. Its antigen is undetermined. The source of the sample is a study of Ad26.COV2.S vaccination and SARS-CoV-2 variants. Whole-study context: Recipients of Ad26.COV2.S got it intramuscularly, once or twice 56 days apart. Study-wide results and caveats: Comparable non-spike TCR breadth was observed in vaccine and placebo recipients. Total T cell responses, in the TCR breadth and depth analyses, may have been underestimated.

Repertoires were generated with immunoSEQ multiplex PCR, while TCRdb's copy carries only in-frame clones and drops some. The table includes about 680,000 clones, more than 80% detected once. V lost 5 bases to trimming and J lost 3 bases; unmatched junction nucleotides: 8. The germline V gene has CDR1 KGHDR and CDR2 SFDVKD. The CDR3 extends over 16 amino acids. As to treatment: over 15 received Ad26.COV2.S at low or high dose, single or two shots; about 5 received placebo; per-sample allocation not given. Samples analyzed were those drawn on day 63 after the first vaccine or placebo injection. The starting material was peripheral blood, obtained in a trial of Ad26.COV2.S vaccine versus placebo. The V and J genes are TRBV24-1 and TRBJ2-2; 7 nucleotides align to TRBD2. The receptor comes from a person between 18 and 65 years old who received the Ad26.COV2.S COVID-19 vaccine or a placebo. CDR3 nucleotides: TGTGCCACCAGTGGTGGCGGGCTAGCGGACACCGGGGAGCTGTTTTTT. Its translation is CATSGGGLADTGELFF.